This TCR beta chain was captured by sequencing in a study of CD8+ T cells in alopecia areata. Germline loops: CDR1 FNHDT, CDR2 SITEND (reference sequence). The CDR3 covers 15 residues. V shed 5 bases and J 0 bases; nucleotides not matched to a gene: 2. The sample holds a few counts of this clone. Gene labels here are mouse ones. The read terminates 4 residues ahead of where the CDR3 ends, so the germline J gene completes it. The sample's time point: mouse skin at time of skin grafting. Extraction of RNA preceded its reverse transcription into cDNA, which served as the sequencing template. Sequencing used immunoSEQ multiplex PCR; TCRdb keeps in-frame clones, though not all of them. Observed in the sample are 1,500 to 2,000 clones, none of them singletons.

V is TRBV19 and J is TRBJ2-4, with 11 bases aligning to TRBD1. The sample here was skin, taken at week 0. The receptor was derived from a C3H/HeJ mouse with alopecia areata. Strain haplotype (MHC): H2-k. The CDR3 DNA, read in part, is TGTGCCAGCAGGGGACAGGGGGTTAGTCAAAAC. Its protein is CASRGQGVSQN. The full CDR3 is CASRGQGVSQNTLYF.